This T cell receptor beta chain was profiled in a study of T-cell memory formation after mild COVID-19. Trimming cost V 5 bases and J 7 bases, with 13 bases left between them. The CDR3 has 13 residues. In germline, CDR1 is SGHNT, CDR2 YYREEE (reference sequence). One entry per CDR3 protein results from TCRdb running MiXCR on the 5' RACE reads. The table has about 410,000 distinct CDR3 sequences, roughly 18% seen once. This sequence was found in a man between 18 and 35 years old who had mild COVID-19 (a few samples of this study predate the infection). Cell type and time point are not known. Sequenced: PBMCs or a T cell subset sorted from them (not recorded which). This chain links TRBV5-4 with TRBJ2-4; D gene uncertain. CDR3 region: CASRSHSGNIQYF. Written as DNA, the CDR3 is TGTGCCAGCAGATCGCACTCTGGGAACATTCAGTACTTC.